This is a list of T cell receptor beta chains from one sample in a study of circulating and synovial CD4+ cells in juvenile arthritis. Method: immunoSEQ multiplex PCR; TCRdb's copy keeps in-frame clones and lacks some. The table lists thousands of clones, approximately 83% of them singletons. Sequences were obtained from CD4+ T cells from synovial fluid. Receptors were obtained from a human donor with juvenile idiopathic arthritis. Both conserved end residues are part of each CDR3. Fields, in order: clone size, J gene, V gene, D gene, CDR3 protein, CDR3 DNA. D genes are given only for firm matches. Rows may omit the clone size; those that give it use once, few, many or a size class.

few	TRBJ1-5	TRBV7-9	NA	CASSHLGDQPQHF	TGTGCCAGCAGCCATCTAGGGGATCAGCCCCAGCATTTT
NA	TRBJ2-3	TRBV29-1	NA	CSVSLFTDTQYF	TGCAGCGTTTCCCTGTTCACAGATACGCAGTATTTT
NA	TRBJ2-5	TRBV5-4	TRBD1	CASSVPTGQGTQYF	TGTGCCAGCAGCGTCCCGACAGGGCAAGGGACCCAGTACTTC
once	TRBJ1-6	TRBV14	NA	CASSQGREHSPLHF	TGTGCCAGCAGCCAGGGCAGAGAACATTCACCCCTCCACTTT
NA	TRBJ2-4	TRBV29-1	NA	CSVGLAKNIQYF	TGCAGCGTTGGGCTAGCCAAAAACATTCAGTACTTC
NA	TRBJ2-5	TRBV19	NA	CAPPRGHQIKTQYF	TGTGCCCCCCCCCGAGGGCACCAGATTAAGACCCAGTACTTC
NA	TRBJ2-3	TRBV6-1	NA	CASSDQRSRTDTQYF	TGTGCCAGCAGTGACCAGCGGTCCCGCACAGATACGCAGTATTTT
once	TRBJ2-3	TRBV5-1	TRBD2	CASSPGLVPPDTQYF	TGCGCCAGCAGCCCAGGACTAGTGCCCCCGGATACGCAGTATTTT
NA	TRBJ2-5	TRBV7-2	NA	CASTDRGRSEETQYF	TGTGCCAGCACCGATAGGGGCCGTTCGGAAGAGACCCAGTACTTC
NA	TRBJ1-2	TRBV20-1	NA	CSAWGTHGYTF	TGCAGTGCTTGGGGCACCCATGGCTACACCTTC
NA	TRBJ2-1	TRBV29-1	NA	CSVENWGDQFF	TGCAGCGTTGAGAATTGGGGGGACCAGTTCTTC
NA	TRBJ2-1	TRBV7-2	TRBD2	CASSQAGQGIGHEQFF	TGTGCCAGCAGCCAAGCGGGGCAGGGAATAGGCCATGAGCAGTTCTTC
few	TRBJ1-5	TRBV28	NA	CASRKGEGVSNQPQHF	TGTGCCAGCAGGAAGGGGGAGGGGGTGAGCAATCAGCCCCAGCATTTT
NA	TRBJ2-5	TRBV11-2	TRBD2	CASSPLAGGEGETQYF	TGTGCCAGCAGCCCGTTAGCGGGAGGGGAGGGAGAGACCCAGTACTTC
NA	TRBJ1-5	TRBV28	NA	CASSSRQAGQPQHF	TGTGCCAGCAGTTCAAGACAGGCGGGCCAGCCCCAGCATTTT
NA	TRBJ2-3	TRBV19	NA	CASSISVGPTDTQYF	TGTGCCAGTAGTATTAGCGTTGGCCCCACAGATACGCAGTATTTT
NA	TRBJ2-3	TRBV5-1	TRBD2	CASSLGGGASTDTQYF	TGCGCCAGCAGCCTAGGCGGGGGGGCCTCGACAGATACGCAGTATTTT
NA	TRBJ2-1	TRBV19	NA	CASSIFTGTSHSYNEQFF	TGTGCCAGTAGTATTTTCACAGGAACTAGCCATTCCTACAATGAGCAGTTCTTC
few	TRBJ2-5	TRBV15	TRBD1	CATSARTGYGETQYF	TGTGCCACCAGCGCAAGGACAGGGTACGGGGAGACCCAGTACTTC
NA	TRBJ2-1	TRBV5-6	TRBD2	CASSPIASGKNHEQFF	TGTGCCAGCAGCCCCATAGCTAGCGGGAAGAATCATGAGCAGTTCTTC
NA	TRBJ2-3	TRBV5-1	TRBD2	CASSWGLAEDTQYF	TGCGCCAGCAGCTGGGGACTAGCGGAAGATACGCAGTATTTT
NA	TRBJ2-5	TRBV9	NA	CASSPGAQTLQETQYF	TGTGCCAGCAGCCCCGGAGCCCAGACCCTCCAAGAGACCCAGTACTTC
NA	TRBJ2-3	TRBV5-5	NA	CASSLTPRGHPTSDTQYF	TGTGCCAGCAGCTTGACTCCCCGGGGACACCCTACCTCGGATACGCAGTATTTT
NA	TRBJ1-2	TRBV9	TRBD1	CASSAGTGLGYGYTF	TGTGCCAGCAGCGCCGGGACAGGCCTGGGCTATGGCTACACCTTC
NA	TRBJ1-6	TRBV10-3	TRBD1	CAIGGQPPNSPLHF	TGTGCCATTGGGGGACAGCCTCCTAATTCCCCCCTCCACTTT
NA	TRBJ2-2	TRBV5-1	NA	CASSLGQRTGELFF	TGCGCCAGCAGCTTGGGACAGCGAACCGGGGAGCTGTTTTTT
NA	TRBJ1-1	TRBV6-1	NA	CASRRGGSNTEAFF	TGTGCCAGCAGGCGGGGGGGTTCGAACACTGAAGCTTTCTTT
NA	TRBJ2-5	TRBV7-9	NA	CASSTGVSSGYQETQYF	TGTGCCAGCAGCACAGGGGTATCTAGCGGGTATCAAGAGACCCAGTACTTC
NA	TRBJ1-6	TRBV28	NA	CATGLQVNSPLHF	TGTGCCACCGGTTTGCAGGTTAATTCCCCCCTCCACTTT
NA	TRBJ2-3	TRBV27	TRBD2	CAVPASSGRAPQIGTDTQYF	TGTGCCGTCCCGGCCTCTAGCGGGAGGGCACCCCAAATCGGTACAGATACGCAGTATTTT
NA	TRBJ2-5	TRBV5-1	NA	CASRGGLGPETQYF	TGCGCCAGCAGGGGGGGGCTAGGGCCAGAGACCCAGTACTTC
NA	TRBJ1-3	TRBV7-2	TRBD1	CASSWGQLRSGNTIYF	TGTGCCAGCAGCTGGGGACAGCTACGCTCTGGAAACACCATATATTTT
NA	TRBJ1-5	TRBV19	TRBD1	CASSTGTGGGQPQHF	TGTGCCAGTAGTACCGGGACAGGGGGCGGTCAGCCCCAGCATTTT
few	TRBJ2-1	TRBV2	NA	CASSQEAAYNEQFF	TGTGCCAGCAGTCAGGAGGCAGCCTACAATGAGCAGTTCTTC
NA	TRBJ2-1	TRBV30	TRBD2	CAWTHPKASGGYNEQFF	TGTGCCTGGACCCACCCGAAGGCTAGCGGGGGCTACAATGAGCAGTTCTTC
NA	TRBJ1-2	TRBV20-1	NA	CSAPGGEGYTF	TGCAGTGCCCCGGGGGGCGAGGGCTACACCTTC